A selection of T cell receptor beta chains follows, all from one sample in a study of blood T cell repertoires in COVID-19. TCRdb keeps only in-frame clones here, not all; method: immunoSEQ multiplex PCR. The data contain 130,000 to 150,000 clones, 87% of them singletons. Source material: PBMCs or T cells enriched from blood (not recorded which). The receptors shown here come from a man aged 60-69 years who had recovered from COVID-19. Each CDR3 is given with its conserved first and last residue. Each record gives: D gene, J gene, clone size, V gene, CDR3 protein, CDR3 DNA. The D gene is left open where the match is weak. A clone size is listed for some rows: how often the clone was seen (once, few, many), or a class if it is expanded.

TRBD1	TRBJ2-7	.	TRBV12-5	CASGLVLGTGNSYEQYF	TGTGCTAGTGGTTTGGTATTGGGGACAGGGAACTCCTACGAGCAGTACTTC
TRBD2	TRBJ2-1	few	TRBV2	CASRRWAGGPNEQFF	TGTGCCAGCAGAAGATGGGCGGGGGGGCCGAATGAGCAGTTCTTC
TRBD1	TRBJ1-1	.	TRBV7-9	CASIEGQGNTEAFF	TGTGCCAGCATCGAGGGACAGGGGAACACTGAAGCTTTCTTT
TRBD1	TRBJ2-7	.	TRBV6-2/TRBV6-3	CASSRGQDFYEQYF	TGTGCCAGCAGTAGAGGACAGGACTTCTACGAGCAGTACTTC
TRBD1	TRBJ2-7	.	TRBV7-6	CASSLGQGSGEQYF	TGTGCCAGCAGCCTGGGACAGGGATCGGGCGAGCAGTACTTC
.	TRBJ2-1	.	TRBV5-1	CASSLVQGPYNEQFF	TGCGCCAGCAGCTTGGTACAGGGCCCCTACAATGAGCAGTTCTTC
.	TRBJ1-1	once	TRBV18	CASSRGNRDEAFF	TGTGCCAGCTCAAGGGGGAACCGGGATGAAGCTTTCTTT
TRBD2	TRBJ2-3	.	TRBV27	CASSYLGTSGGTDTQYF	TGTGCCAGCAGTTACTTGGGGACTAGCGGGGGCACAGATACGCAGTATTTT
TRBD1	TRBJ2-3	.	TRBV28	CASSLRQGRPTQYF	TGTGCCAGCAGTTTAAGACAGGGTCGTCCTACGCAGTATTTT
TRBD2	TRBJ2-7	.	TRBV16	CASTPDGGSSYEQYF	TGTGCCAGCACCCCAGACGGGGGGAGCTCCTACGAGCAGTACTTC
.	TRBJ1-4	.	TRBV5-1	CASSLAPGNLGEKLFF	TGCGCCAGCAGCTTGGCCCCAGGGAACCTAGGTGAAAAACTGTTTTTT
.	TRBJ1-5	.	TRBV28	CASSLGGQPQHF	TGTGCCAGCAGTTTAGGCGGTCAGCCCCAGCATTTT
.	TRBJ2-7	.	TRBV10-1	CASSESGGGSGYEQYF	TGCGCCAGCAGTGAGTCAGGAGGAGGGTCTGGCTACGAGCAGTACTTC
.	TRBJ2-5	.	TRBV30	CAWSALVRETQYF	TGTGCCTGGAGTGCCCTCGTGCGAGAGACCCAGTACTTC
.	TRBJ2-5	.	TRBV6-5	CASSPQTVGGETQYF	TGTGCCAGCAGCCCGCAGACAGTTGGTGGAGAGACCCAGTACTTC
.	TRBJ2-1	.	TRBV18	CASSPADFYNEQFF	TGTGCCAGCTCACCGGCGGACTTTTACAATGAGCAGTTCTTC
.	TRBJ2-5	.	TRBV27	CASSPRRQGQETQYF	TGTGCCAGCAGCCCCCGTCGGCAGGGCCAAGAGACCCAGTACTTC
.	TRBJ2-2	.	TRBV2	CASRGGGGELFF	TGTGCCAGCAGGGGGGGTGGCGGGGAGCTGTTTTTT
TRBD1	TRBJ2-7	.	TRBV11-2	CASSLGQGPYEQYF	TGTGCCAGCAGCCTCGGACAGGGGCCGTACGAGCAGTACTTC
.	TRBJ2-7	.	TRBV5-4	CASSFPLLEQYF	TGTGCCAGCAGCTTTCCTCTTCTCGAGCAGTACTTC
TRBD1	TRBJ1-3	.	TRBV7-6	CASSLAKGAKSGNTIYF	TGTGCCAGCAGCTTAGCGAAGGGGGCGAAATCGGGAAACACCATATATTTT
TRBD1	TRBJ1-6	.	TRBV2	CASSRGQGGNSPLHF	TGTGCCAGCAGCAGGGGACAGGGTGGGAATTCACCCCTCCACTTT